This record concerns one T cell receptor beta chain sequence. The same CDR3 arises from other DNA sequences in this sample as well. This sample is part of a study of blood T cell repertoires in COVID-19. About the research overall: COVID-19 samples from acute and convalescent phases originated in the United States, Italy and Spain. T cells, B-cell-depleted T cells, or PBMCs supplied cDNA or gDNA.

Patients of the Seattle cohort, enrolled during active infection, were followed longitudinally. CDR3 length: 15 amino acids. Germline V gene lookup returns CDR1 MDHEN and CDR2 SYDVKM. Germline trimming cut 5 bases from V and 1 base from J; bases unmatched to any gene: 2. Source study methods: It was from reference gene primer amplification that nucleated cell counts were estimated. The data were produced by immunoSEQ multiplex PCR, yet TCRdb's version contains in-frame clones alone and is incomplete. For V, J and clone size, that table is used; D and trimming come from the DNA. The top ten hold about 12% of the sample, which has approximately 400,000 clones, about 87% seen once.

The rearrangement joins TRBV28 to TRBJ2-6; 7 nucleotides align to TRBD2. Sequencing was performed on peripheral blood. The TCR sequence derives from a woman aged 50 to 65 with COVID-19, enrolled during active disease. CDR3 bases: TGTGCCAGCAGTCCGGGGGGATCTGGGGCCAACGTCCTGACTTTC. Its protein product is CASSPGGSGANVLTF.